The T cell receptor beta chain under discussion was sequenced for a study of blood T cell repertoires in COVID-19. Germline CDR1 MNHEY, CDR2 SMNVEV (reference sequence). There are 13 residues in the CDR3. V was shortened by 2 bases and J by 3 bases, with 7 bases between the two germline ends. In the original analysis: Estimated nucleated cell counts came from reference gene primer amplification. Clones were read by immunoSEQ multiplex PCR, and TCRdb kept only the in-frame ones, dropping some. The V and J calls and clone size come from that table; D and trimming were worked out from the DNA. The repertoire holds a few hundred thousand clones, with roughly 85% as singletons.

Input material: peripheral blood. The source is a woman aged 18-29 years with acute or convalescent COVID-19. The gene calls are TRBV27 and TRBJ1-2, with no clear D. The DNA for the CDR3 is TGTGCCAGCAGTTTAAGGAGACACTATGGCTACACCTTC. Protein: CASSLRRHYGYTF.